This T cell receptor beta chain was found in a study of somatic mutations in cytotoxic T cells in rheumatoid arthritis. Study in general: No treatment had yet been given when patient blood (around 27 ml EDTA) was drawn, right after diagnosis.

Original data processing: Matching published virus-specific TCRB sequences was rare for patient CD8+ clones that were larger than 1%. TCRdb's copy holds only in-frame clones and misses some; the assay was immunoSEQ multiplex PCR. V, J and clone size reflect that table, while D and trimming were determined from the DNA. The data contain approximately 3,400 clones, roughly 88% of them singletons. This clone was counted once. Antigen: not known. General study findings and limits: Patients with rheumatoid arthritis, but not healthy controls, had CD8+ clonality that increased with age.

The sequence came from a man over 45 with rheumatoid arthritis. Material: CD8+ T cells sorted from blood.

Here the CDR3 reads CASRGWASGRDTGELFF. CDR3 DNA sequence: TGTGCCAGTAGGGGATGGGCTAGCGGGAGAGACACCGGGGAGCTGTTTTTT. The chain employs TRBV19 and TRBJ2-2; 10 bases align to TRBD2. Per the germline V gene, CDR1 is LNHDA and CDR2 is SQIVND (reference sequence). CDR3 length: 17 amino acids. The junction had 10 bases not matched to a gene; V was cut back by 6 bases and J by 3 bases.